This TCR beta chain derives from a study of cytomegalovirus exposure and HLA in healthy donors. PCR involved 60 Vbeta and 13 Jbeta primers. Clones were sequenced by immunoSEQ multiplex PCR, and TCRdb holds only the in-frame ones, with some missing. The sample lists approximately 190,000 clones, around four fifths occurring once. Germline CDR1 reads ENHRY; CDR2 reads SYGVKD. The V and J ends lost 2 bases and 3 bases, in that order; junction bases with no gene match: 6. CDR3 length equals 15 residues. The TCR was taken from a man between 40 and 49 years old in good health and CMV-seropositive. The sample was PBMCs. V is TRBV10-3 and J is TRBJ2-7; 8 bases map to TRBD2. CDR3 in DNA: TGTGCCATCAGTGAGAAATTACTAGCGGACTACGAGCAGTACTTC. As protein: CAISEKLLADYEQYF.